The present TCR beta chain was sequenced within a study of cytomegalovirus exposure and HLA in healthy donors. Whole-study results and caveats: In a later analysis, across HLA loci, associated TCR counts were highest for DRB1, lowest for HLA-C. Confirmation in vitro established that a few CMV-associated chains were specific for CMV antigens. It has been reported that TCR beta sequences accurately predicted the HLA-A and HLA-B alleles of most subjects.

As to this clone: Its target is unknown.

J gave up 0 bases and V 2 bases, and 10 bases lay outside the gene matches. Per germline, CDR1 MDHEN and CDR2 SYDVKM. The CDR3 sequence is 17 residues long. PCR was performed using 60 Vbeta and 13 Jbeta primers. Original data processing: An analysis performed later counted 74 million or so unique TCR beta chains (approximately 10 million of them shared). Generated by immunoSEQ multiplex PCR, the TCRdb table keeps only in-frame clones and is missing some. Clone size and the V and J calls come from that table; the DNA yielded D and trimming. The table shows roughly 170,000 clones, with about 86% occurring only once.

The sequenced sample consisted of PBMCs. The sequence was collected from a woman under 40 in good health and CMV-seronegative. The gene calls are TRBV28 and TRBJ2-7; the match to TRBD2 covers 7 bases. The CDR3 is CASSLRIGTKSSYEQYF. The CDR3 DNA is TGTGCCAGCAGTTTACGGATAGGGACTAAAAGCTCCTACGAGCAGTACTTC. The variable domain in full, completed from reference TRBV28 and TRBJ2-7, reads DVKVTQSSRYLVKRTGEKVFLECVQDMDHENMFWYRQDPGLGLRLIYFSYDVKMKEKGDIPEGYSVSREKKERFSLILESASTNQTSMYLCASSLRIGTKSSYEQYFGPGTRLTVT.